The present T cell receptor (beta chain) was sequenced within a study of post-analysis software for immune sequencing data. For the study at large: Included courses were relapsing-remitting and secondary progressive multiple sclerosis; progressive-relapsing multiple sclerosis was also included. Notes on the study in general: Co-batched samples clustered tightly together by F measure. Multiple sclerosis patients had significantly lower normalized Chao1 diversity than controls. Patients used several TRBV segments, including TRBV5-6, TRBV5-1 and TRBV20-1, more often than controls.

Libraries were made from TCR beta cDNA, and they carried unique molecular identifiers. Yield was some 540,000 cDNA molecules from around 1 to 10 million T cells. TCRdb itself ran the PCR reads through MiXCR, one entry per CDR3 protein. The sample lists around 400,000 distinct CDR3 sequences; about a third were seen once. Trimming took 2 bases from V and 2 from J, leaving 13 bases between them. This CDR3 has 16 residues. Worth noting for this clonotype: The antigen is undetermined.

Sequences were obtained from blood. The chain links TRBV12-3 or TRBV12-4 to TRBJ2-4; D is ambiguous. The clonotype was recovered from a girl aged 5-17 years with multiple sclerosis. Here the CDR3 DNA reads TGTGCCAGCAGTTTAAACGGAGTTATATCCAAAAACATTCAGTACTTC. It translates to CASSLNGVISKNIQYF.